This record covers a single TCR beta chain. Its antigen is unidentified. After removal of 2 bases from V and 4 bases from J, the junction contained 10 bases not matched to a gene. This CDR3 has 16 residues. The germline gives CDR1 SNHLY, CDR2 FYNNEI. These data originate in a study of T cell responses to AZD1222 COVID-19 vaccine. Overall study results and limits: Sampling captured repertoires only after the peak T cell response. Clonal diversity was possibly underestimated; the donors were predominantly white British and more often female. Regions 160-218 and 743-854 held dominance among vaccine-associated CD4 TCRs, which spanned spike. Reports say nearly half of spike-specific TCRs go after unmutated variant regions.

The data were produced by immunoSEQ multiplex PCR, yet TCRdb's version contains in-frame clones alone and is incomplete. Of more than 95,000 clones detected, around 94% appear once; the ten largest clones hold 2.5% to 3.5%. The chain recombines TRBV2 with TRBJ1-2, with TRBD1 matching 7 bases. The sample was peripheral blood, taken on day 0 of AZD1222 vaccination. The sequence was obtained from an adult in good health. The CDR3 spells CASSETEGASFYGYTF. As DNA, the CDR3 is TGTGCCAGCAGTGAAACGGAGGGGGCTTCATTCTATGGCTACACCTTC.